The clone carrying this T cell receptor beta chain was seen only a few times. Per the germline V gene, CDR1 is MGHDK and CDR2 is SYGVNS. The germline V and J ends were trimmed by 1 base and 1 base, with 8 bases remaining between them. The CDR3 length is 14 residues. TCRdb re-called the 5' RACE reads with MiXCR, one entry per CDR3 protein. The sample has roughly 250,000 distinct CDR3 sequences; over 15% are singletons. The data originate from a study of T-cell memory formation after mild COVID-19. Sequenced: PBMCs or a T cell subset sorted from them (not recorded which). The source of this sequence is a man between 18 and 35 years old who had mild COVID-19 (a few samples of this study predate the infection). Cell type and time point are not known. J is TRBJ2-7 and V is TRBV25-1; D remains unclear. This CDR3 reads CASSESTVSYEQYF. CDR3 sequence (DNA): TGTGCCAGCAGTGAATCGACGGTTTCCTACGAGCAGTACTTC.